Below are 8 T cell receptor beta chains sequenced from a single sample in a study of CD4 T cells in lung cancer. Sequenced by immunoSEQ multiplex PCR; TCRdb stores in-frame clones only, minus some. The repertoire consists of around 11,000 clones, with over 50% occurring once and the leading ten covering 15%. This lung tissue lay as far as possible from the tumor, at least 3 cm away. The sequencing input was normal lung tissue taken away from the tumor. Every receptor here comes from a man aged 60 to 69 with non-small cell lung cancer.

This sequence joins TRBV29-1 and TRBJ2-5; 8 bases match TRBD1. After removal of 7 bases from V and 5 bases from J, the junction contained 9 bases not matched to a gene. The CDR3 length is 13 residues. Germline CDR1 is SQVTM and CDR2 is ANQGSEA. This CDR3 reads CSGRQGSEETQYF. The DNA for the CDR3 is TGCAGCGGGAGACAGGGGAGCGAGGAGACCCAGTACTTC. Based on the CDR3 plus reference TRBV29-1 and TRBJ2-5, the full variable domain is SAVISQKPSRDICQRGTSLTIQCQVDSQVTMMFWYRQQPGQSLTLIATANQGSEATYESGFVIDKFPISRPNLTFSTLTVSNMSPEDSSIYLCSGRQGSEETQYFGPGTRLLVL.

Judged by abundance, this clone is medium-sized (0.01 to 0.1%). The genes are TRBV6-5 and TRBJ1-6; 9 nucleotides agree with TRBD1. With 6 bases clipped from V and 5 bases from J, the junction kept 2 bases outside the gene matches. CDR3 length: 14 residues. The germline gives CDR1 MNHEY, CDR2 SVGAGI. CDR3 amino acids: CASRTGGNNSPLHF. In nucleotides, the CDR3 is TGTGCCAGCAGGACAGGGGGAAATAATTCACCCCTCCACTTT.

This clone was counted a few times. V and J are TRBV6-5 and TRBJ2-2, with 11 bases fitting TRBD2. CDR1 is MNHEY, CDR2 SVGAGI, per germline. V was clipped by 6 bases and J by 7 bases; unmatched bases: 7. This CDR3 region has 15 residues. The CDR3 loop reads CASSTSGSEVGELFF. CDR3 sequence (DNA): TGTGCCAGCAGCACTAGCGGGAGTGAGGTCGGGGAGCTGTTTTTT.

Only a few counts were recorded for this clone. This chain uses TRBV30 with TRBJ1-1; 8 positions agree with TRBD1. Germline values: CDR1 GTSNPN, CDR2 SVGIG (reference sequence). Unmatched junction bases numbered 6, after V lost 0 bases and J lost 6 bases. This CDR3 is built from 14 residues. CDR3: CAWSVLAGGPEAFF. CDR3 in DNA: TGTGCCTGGAGTGTTCTGGCAGGGGGCCCTGAAGCTTTCTTT.

The chain links TRBV14 to TRBJ2-7; D gene ambiguous. V was trimmed by 0 bases and J by 9 bases, leaving 12 bases between them. CDR1 and CDR2 (germline): SGHDN, FVKESK. The CDR3 length is 13 residues. CDR3 in amino acids: CASSQDQMYAQYF. The CDR3 nucleotides are TGTGCCAGCAGCCAAGATCAGATGTATGCGCAGTACTTC.

By its share, this clone is medium-sized. The rearrangement links TRBV19 to TRBJ2-3, with D possibly matching TRBD1 (6 bases). Germline V lookup: CDR1 LNHDA, CDR2 SQIVND (reference sequence). The CDR3 runs to 14 residues. V lost 1 base to trimming and J lost 1 base, with 6 bases between them. CDR3 region: CASSIGQGTDTQYF. The CDR3 nucleotides read TGTGCCAGTAGTATAGGACAGGGCACAGATACGCAGTATTTT.

Sample share makes this clone medium-sized. The J gene is TRBJ2-2, the V gene TRBV5-4, with a weak D call TRBD1 (6 bases). Trimming shortened V by 6 bases and J by 4 bases, and 10 bases separated the two germline ends. CDR1 is SGHNT, CDR2 YYREEE, per germline (reference sequence). The CDR3 totals 13 residues. Here the CDR3 DNA reads TGTGCCAGCACCACAGGGAGCACCGGGGAGCTGTTTTTT. Translating it yields CASTTGSTGELFF. Using reference TRBV5-4 and TRBJ2-2 for the parts outside the CDR3, the full variable domain is ETGVTQSPTHLIKTRGQQVTLRCSSQSGHNTVSWYQQALGQGPQFIFQYYREEENGRGNFPPRFSGLQFPNYSSELNVNALELDDSALYLCASTTGSTGELFFGEGSRLTVL.

This clone was recorded a few times. V and J are TRBV7-8 and TRBJ2-7; 8 bases map to TRBD2. The CDR3 has 12 residues. V was pared by 6 bases and J by 7 bases, with 5 bases of the junction left unmatched. From germline, CDR1 is SGHVS and CDR2 FQNEAQ. The CDR3 DNA reads as TGTGCCAGCAGGAGCGGGAGCAGAGAGCAGTACGTC. Its translation is CASRSGSREQYV.